The 28 T cell receptor beta chains reported below all come from one sample, sequenced in a study of T cell repertoires in cytomegalovirus infection. TCRdb reanalysed the reads using MiXCR and keeps one entry per CDR3 protein. This repertoire shows fewer than 1,000,000 distinct CDR3 sequences, around 31% found once; its top ten account for over 12%. Which antigens these TCRs recognize remains unknown. Sequences were derived from cultured CD8+ T cells from PBMCs, sampled from culture after CMV antigen stimulation. These receptors all come from a human donor in good health (CMV status not recorded). Some clones in this sample may be carry-over from other donors' samples.

With regard to this clonotype: Relative to the germline gene, one junction end is altered; a read error may explain this. The gene calls are TRBV27 and TRBJ2-5; a weak D match, TRBD1 (5 bases). The V gene's germline CDR1 is MNHEY and CDR2 SMNVEV (reference sequence). The CDR3 is 14 residues long. CDR3 nucleotides: TGTGTCAGCAGTCAAAAGGGCAGGGCAGAGACCCAGTACTTC. It specifies CVSSQKGRAETQYF.

The chain carries TRBV10-3 and TRBJ2-7; 12 nucleotides agree with TRBD2. Germline V gives CDR1 ENHRY, CDR2 SYGVKD. The CDR3 sequence is 15 residues long. The V gene end was trimmed by 10 bases and the J gene end by 7 bases; junction bases not matched to a gene: 14. The CDR3: CATKNPSGGAREQYF. Written as DNA, the CDR3 is TGTGCCACCAAAAATCCTAGCGGGGGGGCTCGGGAGCAGTACTTC.

This clonotype was found a few times. This chain links TRBV6-2 or TRBV6-3 with TRBJ1-1; TRBD1 aligns across 7 bases. Germline CDR1 is MNHEY and CDR2 is SVGEGT. The trim removed 5 bases at V and 7 bases at J, leaving 10 bases unmatched. The CDR3 has 14 residues. DNA of the CDR3: TGTGCCAGCAGTGATCGGGGACAGTTAGATGAAGCTTTCTTT. This gives the protein CASSDRGQLDEAFF.

This clonotype was counted only a few times. The chain carries TRBV6-6 and TRBJ2-1; possible D gene TRBD2, 7 bases. V shed 10 bases and J shed 8 bases, with 21 bases lying between them. This CDR3 contains 14 residues. Germline CDR1 is MNHNY and CDR2 is SVGAGI (reference sequence). CDR3 protein: CATRGVTGGDEQFF. The CDR3 DNA reads TGTGCCACCAGAGGAGTTACGGGGGGCGATGAGCAGTTCTTC.

This clonotype was seen once. The chain links TRBV5-1 to TRBJ2-5; a possible D gene is TRBD1 (5 bases). V shed 5 bases and J shed 3 bases, with 11 bases lying between them. CDR3 length: 13 amino acids. Germline V gives CDR1 SGHRS, CDR2 YFSETQ. Written as DNA, the CDR3 is TGCGCCAGCAGATCTGGACAAGAAGAGACCCAGTACTTC. Translated: CASRSGQEETQYF. Variable domain in full (rest from reference TRBV5-1 and TRBJ2-5): KAGVTQTPRYLIKTRGQQVTLSCSPISGHRSVSWYQQTPGQGLQFLFEYFSETQRNKGNFPGRFSGRQFSNSRSEMNVSTLELGDSALYLCASRSGQEETQYFGPGTRLLVL.

This clonotype was recorded many times. The genes are TRBV7-9 and TRBJ1-1; D call uncertain. The CDR3 has 16 amino acids. Per germline, CDR1 SEHNR and CDR2 FQNEAQ (reference sequence). V was pared by 5 bases and J by 11 bases, with 27 bases between. DNA of the CDR3: TGTGCCAGCAGCGCCATAGTGACCCCTAGACTTTTCGCGGCTTTCTTT. It codes for CASSAIVTPRLFAAFF.

This rearrangement joins TRBV6-6 to TRBJ1-5; D perhaps matches TRBD1 (6 bases). Germline values: CDR1 MNHNY, CDR2 SVGAGI (reference sequence). V was cut by 0 bases and J by 4 bases, with 10 bases left in between. The CDR3 has 15 residues. The CDR3 nucleotides are TGTGCCAGCAGTTACTCCACAGGGATTAATCAGCCCCAGCATTTT. Translated: CASSYSTGINQPQHF.

There are many counts of this clonotype. This chain links TRBV24-1 with TRBJ2-2; D unresolved. This CDR3 is 15 amino acids long. In germline, CDR1 is KGHDR, CDR2 SFDVKD. V was shortened by 3 bases and J by 2 bases, with 9 bases between the two germline ends. For the CDR3, the DNA is TGTGCCACCAGTGATCCTAAACGAAACACCGGGGAGCTGTTTTTT. Amino acids: CATSDPKRNTGELFF.

A few counts support this clonotype. The chain is built from TRBV9 and TRBJ1-2; a weak D match, TRBD1 (5 bases). The V end was cut by 0 bases, the J end by 8 bases, with 11 bases between. Germline assignment: CDR1 SGDLS and CDR2 YYNGEE. The CDR3 length is 13 residues. The CDR3 protein is CASSVDGGLGYTF. In nucleotides, the CDR3 is TGTGCCAGCAGCGTAGATGGGGGGTTGGGCTACACCTTC.

The chain links TRBV15 to TRBJ2-3; D gene uncertain. Germline lookup yields CDR1 LNHNV and CDR2 YYDKDF (reference sequence). V gave up 0 bases and J gave up 5 bases, with 12 bases separating them. The CDR3 totals 15 residues. The CDR3 DNA reads as TGTGCCACCAGCAGAGATCATCCTGGACGAGATACGCAGTATTTT. Translation: CATSRDHPGRDTQYF.

The chain employs TRBV2 and TRBJ2-7; TRBD1 aligns across 10 bases. CDR3 length: 13 residues. The junction had 2 bases not matched to a gene; V was cut back by 4 bases and J by 5 bases. Germline CDR1 SNHLY, CDR2 FYNNEI. The CDR3 DNA is TGTGCCAGCAGTGGACAGGGGGCCCACGAGCAGTACTTC. Protein: CASSGQGAHEQYF. Looking up the rest from reference TRBV2 and TRBJ2-7 gives the full variable domain: EPEVTQTPSHQVTQMGQEVILRCVPISNHLYFYWYRQILGQKVEFLVSFYNNEISEKSEIFDDQFSVERPDGSNFTLKIRSTKLEDSAMYFCASSGQGAHEQYFGPGTRLTVT.

This clonotype was observed a few times. The rearrangement uses TRBV7-9 and TRBJ2-1, with 15 bases aligning to TRBD2. Germline CDR1 SEHNR, CDR2 FQNEAQ (reference sequence). This CDR3 comprises 18 residues. V lost 5 bases, J lost 10 bases, and 15 bases stayed unmatched. CDR3 DNA sequence: TGTGCCAGCAGCCGGGACAGGGGACTAGCGGGGGGAAAAGGGGAGCAGTTCTTC. Translation: CASSRDRGLAGGKGEQFF.

This chain uses TRBV6-1 with TRBJ1-1, with D possibly being TRBD1 (6 bases). Germline values: CDR1 MNHNS, CDR2 SASEGT. The CDR3 length is 14 residues. V shed 5 bases and J shed 3 bases, with 13 bases lying between them. CDR3 sequence (DNA): TGTGCCAGCAGTTCCCCGGGGGGCTACACTGAAGCTTTCTTT. Translated: CASSSPGGYTEAFF.

The CDR3 DNA reads TGTGCCAGTGGGGGGGACCAAGAGACCCAGTACTTC. It translates to CASGGDQETQYF. This rearrangement joins TRBV19 to TRBJ2-5, with 7 bases matching TRBD2. Germline V gene data show CDR1 as LNHDA and CDR2 as SQIVND (reference sequence). Trimming removed 8 bases from V and 0 bases from J; junction bases left unmatched: 0. The CDR3 runs 12 residues. The full variable domain, completed using reference TRBV19 and TRBJ2-5, is DGGITQSPKYLFRKEGQNVTLSCEQNLNHDAMYWYRQDPGQGLRLIYYSQIVNDFQKGDIAEGYSVSREKKESFPLTVTSAQKNPTAFYLCASGGDQETQYFGPGTRLLVL.

This clonotype was seen many times. This rearrangement joins TRBV7-8 to TRBJ1-3; 7 bases map to TRBD1. From germline, CDR1 is SGHVS and CDR2 FQNEAQ. This CDR3 comprises 18 residues. Trimming took 5 bases from V and 0 from J; bases not matched to a gene: 13. The CDR3 nucleotides read TGTGCCAGCAGCGATTACAGAAGGACAGGCCGCTCTGGAAACACCATATATTTT. Its protein product is CASSDYRRTGRSGNTIYF.

This clonotype was counted at least ten times. The chain has TRBV7-8 and TRBJ2-1, with 7 bases aligning to TRBD2. This CDR3 is built from 16 residues. The V gene end was trimmed by 2 bases and the J gene end by 7 bases; junction bases not matched to a gene: 11. From germline, CDR1 is SGHVS and CDR2 FQNEAQ. The CDR3, as DNA: TGTGCCAGCAGCTTATCAGCTAGCGGAAATAGAAATGAGCAGTTCTTC. Amino acids: CASSLSASGNRNEQFF.

The sample holds many counts of this clonotype. The chain couples TRBV27 to TRBJ2-5; 15 bases agree with TRBD2. This CDR3 contains 19 residues. Trimming cost V 5 bases and J 5 bases; bases outside gene matches: 15. Germline loops: CDR1 MNHEY, CDR2 SMNVEV (reference sequence). The CDR3 is CASSILGLAGGTDIETQYF. CDR3 bases: TGTGCCAGCAGTATCTTGGGACTAGCGGGGGGAACCGACATCGAGACCCAGTACTTC.

V usage is TRBV9 and J usage is TRBJ1-2, with D maybe TRBD1 (5 bases). From germline, CDR1 is SGDLS and CDR2 YYNGEE. V lost 1 base, J lost 1 base, and 11 bases lay in between. The CDR3 sequence is 15 residues long. The CDR3 DNA reads as TGTGCCAGCAGCGTAAGTACAGGCGATAACTATGGCTACACCTTC. This codes for CASSVSTGDNYGYTF.

V and J are TRBV7-9 and TRBJ2-1, with a tentative D call TRBD1 (6 bases). The CDR3 spans 13 residues. V gave up 4 bases and J gave up 10 bases, with 14 bases separating them. Germline V gives CDR1 SEHNR, CDR2 FQNEAQ (reference sequence). CDR3 in DNA: TGTGCCAGCAGCTGGGAAGAGGGGGAGGAGCAGTTCTTC. Its translation: CASSWEEGEEQFF.

The sample holds many counts of this clonotype. The V and J genes are TRBV7-9 and TRBJ1-5; D gene ambiguous. V lost 4 bases and J 7 bases, leaving 8 bases between the germline ends. Germline V gene sequence: CDR1 SEHNR, CDR2 FQNEAQ (reference sequence). The CDR3 contains 12 residues. Written as DNA, the CDR3 is TGTGCCAGCAGCTATTTAGGACAGCCCCAGCATTTT. It is translated as CASSYLGQPQHF.

Only a few counts were recorded for this clonotype. The chain has TRBV9 and TRBJ2-1; 8 bases map to TRBD2. With V trimmed by 4 bases and J by 9 bases, 3 bases remained unmatched. The CDR3 runs 12 residues. From germline, CDR1 is SGDLS and CDR2 YYNGEE. The DNA of the CDR3 is TGTGCCAGCAGCCGGGGGGGCGGTGAGCAGTTCTTC. It encodes CASSRGGGEQFF.

V gene TRBV4-2 combines with J gene TRBJ2-2; 13 nucleotides line up with TRBD2. Germline V gene data show CDR1 as LGHNA and CDR2 as YNFKEQ. After removal of 4 bases from V and 0 bases from J, the junction contained 2 bases not matched to a gene. The CDR3 totals 17 residues. The CDR3 spells CASSRGLAGTNTGELFF. In DNA form, the CDR3 reads TGTGCCAGCAGCCGGGGACTAGCGGGGACGAACACCGGGGAGCTGTTTTTT.

This clonotype has only a few counts. This chain joins TRBV5-4 and TRBJ2-7; TRBD1 agrees at 7 bases. The germline V gene encodes CDR1 SGHNT and CDR2 YYREEE (reference sequence). The trim removed 0 bases at V and 2 bases at J, leaving 5 bases unmatched. The CDR3 consists of 15 residues. The CDR3 here is CASSLGVGQTYEQYF. The CDR3 DNA follows: TGTGCCAGCAGCTTGGGGGTGGGACAGACCTACGAGCAGTACTTC.

On this clonotype itself: The junction departs from the called germline gene at one end, perhaps through a read error. V is TRBV27 and J is TRBJ2-6, with 9 bases lining up with TRBD2. CDR1 is MNHEY, CDR2 SMNVEV, per germline (reference sequence). The CDR3 is 15 amino acids. The DNA for the CDR3 is TGTGTCAGCAGAACTAGCGGGTCTGGGGCCAACGTCCTGACTTTC. It specifies CVSRTSGSGANVLTF. Full variable domain (rest looked up from reference TRBV27 and TRBJ2-6): EAQVTQNPRYLITVTGKKLTVTCSQNMNHEYMSWYRQDPGLGLRQIYYSMNVEVTDKGDVPEGYKVSRKEKRNFPLILESPSPNQTSLYFCVSRTSGSGANVLTFGAGSRLTVL.

This clonotype was seen only a few times. The CDR3 here is CAISESKCRTHPSYNEQFF. The DNA of the CDR3 is TGTGCCATCAGTGAGTCGAAATGCAGGACCCATCCTAGCTACAATGAGCAGTTCTTC. This chain joins TRBV10-3 and TRBJ2-1, with unresolved D. The CDR3 length is 19 residues. V lost 0 bases and J lost 3, with 21 bases in between. In germline, CDR1 is ENHRY, CDR2 SYGVKD.

This clonotype was picked up a small number of times. The chain employs TRBV10-1 and TRBJ2-5, with TRBD1 as a possible D gene (5 bases). V was cut by 4 bases and J by 4 bases, with 16 bases left in between. Germline V lookup: CDR1 WNHNN, CDR2 SYGVQD (reference sequence). The CDR3 consists of 15 residues. The CDR3 nucleotides are TGCGCCAGCAGTGGACTGGACACTTACGGAGAGACCCAGTACTTC. Translation gives CASSGLDTYGETQYF.

This clonotype was detected many times. The rearrangement joins TRBV7-6 to TRBJ2-3; the D gene is possibly TRBD1 (6 bases). This CDR3 has 16 residues. The germline V and J ends were trimmed by 1 base and 5 bases, with 16 bases remaining between them. CDR1 and CDR2 (germline): SGHVS, FNYEAQ. Written as DNA, the CDR3 is TGTGCCAGCAGCTTAGGCGGGTCGCCCAGGGGAGATACGCAGTATTTT. Protein: CASSLGGSPRGDTQYF. Full variable domain (outside the CDR3, taken from reference TRBV7-6 and TRBJ2-3): GAGVSQSPRYKVTKRGQDVALRCDPISGHVSLYWYRQALGQGPEFLTYFNYEAQQDKSGLPNDRFSAERPEGSISTLTIQRTEQRDSAMYRCASSLGGSPRGDTQYFGPGTRLTVL.

This clonotype was seen repeatedly, ten times or more. The V and J genes are TRBV7-2 and TRBJ1-2; D is ambiguous. Trimming took off 4 bases at V and 1 base at J, with 10 bases between the two ends. The CDR3 spans 14 residues. Germline V gene lookup returns CDR1 SGHTA and CDR2 FQGNSA. The CDR3 sequence is CASSSGRNNYGYTF. Written as DNA, the CDR3 is TGTGCCAGCAGCTCCGGACGGAATAACTATGGCTACACCTTC.